The entry below describes one TCR beta chain. Its antigen is not known. Barcoded TCR alpha and TCR beta cDNA libraries with UMIs came from 5'RACE using constant-segment primers. TCRdb ran MiXCR on the 5' RACE reads and lists one entry per CDR3 protein. The sample consists of about 400,000 distinct CDR3 sequences, 20% to 30% of them appearing once. Trimming at V came to 6 bases and at J to 6 bases, leaving 5 bases not matched to a gene. CDR3 size: 13 residues. This sample was included in a study of T-cell memory formation after mild COVID-19. Study summary: Largely donor-specific sequence clusters came from two donors. Regarding the study as a whole: Day 15 to 85 contracting clones showed balanced CD4/CD8; later expanders leaned CD4+. Second-wave clones with a day 37 peak had unconfirmed SARS-CoV-2 specificity.

Sequencing input: PBMCs or a T cell subset sorted from them (not recorded which). This TCR came from an adult woman who had mild COVID-19 (a few samples of this study predate the infection). Cell type and time point are not known. This rearrangement joins TRBV12-3 or TRBV12-4 to TRBJ2-3, with 8 bases that match TRBD1. The CDR3 loop reads CASSQGAGDTQYF. Here the CDR3 DNA reads TGTGCCAGCAGCCAGGGGGCCGGCGATACGCAGTATTTT.